This T cell receptor (beta chain) appears in the sequencing data of a study of OX40 agonist ivuxolimab in advanced cancers. For the study at large: Patients were under 90% male with ages about 23 to 90, mean 60. Findings of the study overall: Researchers did not establish what antigens the expanded peripheral T cells target. Dose levels from 0.1 to 3.0 mg/kg saw CD4+ and CD8+ blood T cells expand clonally by week 6.

Using immunoSEQ multiplex PCR, the repertoire was profiled, and TCRdb retains in-frame clones only, with some absent. The sample has about 35,000 clones, roughly 90% seen once. Baseline was the first blood sampling point, followed by cycle 4 day 1 and cycle 7 day 1. CDR3 length: 14 residues. Germline CDR1 reads SGHDT; CDR2 reads YYEEEE. With V trimmed by 4 bases and J by 5 bases, 8 bases remained unmatched. A word on this clone: The target antigen is unknown.

Specimen: CD4+ or CD8+ T cells sorted from blood, collected in a trial of the OX40 agonist ivuxolimab. The chain uses TRBV5-6 and TRBJ2-7; TRBD1 aligns across 8 bases. The sequence was collected from an adult with an advanced solid tumor such as melanoma, head and neck, liver or kidney cancer. CDR3 protein: CASSEGQVFHEQYF. CDR3 DNA: TGTGCCAGCAGCGAGGGACAGGTTTTCCACGAGCAGTACTTC.